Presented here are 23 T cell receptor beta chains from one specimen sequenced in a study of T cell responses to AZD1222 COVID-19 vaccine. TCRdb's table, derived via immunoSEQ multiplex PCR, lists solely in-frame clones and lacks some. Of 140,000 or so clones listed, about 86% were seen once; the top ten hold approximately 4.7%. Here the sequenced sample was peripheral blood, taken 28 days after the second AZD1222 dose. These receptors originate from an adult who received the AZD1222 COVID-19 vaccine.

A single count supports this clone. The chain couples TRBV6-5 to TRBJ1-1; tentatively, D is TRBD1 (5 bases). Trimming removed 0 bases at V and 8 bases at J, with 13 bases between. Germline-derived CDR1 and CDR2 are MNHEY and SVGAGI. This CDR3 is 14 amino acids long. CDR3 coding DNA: TGTGCCAGCAGTTACTCGGGGCCAGCCGTGGAAGCTTTCTTT. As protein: CASSYSGPAVEAFF.

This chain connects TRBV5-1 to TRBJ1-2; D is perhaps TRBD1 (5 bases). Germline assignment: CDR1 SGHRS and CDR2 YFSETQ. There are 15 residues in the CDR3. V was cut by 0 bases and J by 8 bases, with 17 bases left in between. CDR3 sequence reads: CASSLGSGPGEGYTF. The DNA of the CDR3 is TGCGCCAGCAGCTTGGGAAGTGGTCCGGGGGAAGGCTACACCTTC.

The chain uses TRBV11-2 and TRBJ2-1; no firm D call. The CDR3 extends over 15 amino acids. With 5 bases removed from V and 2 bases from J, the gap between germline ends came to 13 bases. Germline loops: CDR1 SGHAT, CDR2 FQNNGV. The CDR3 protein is CASSPARLTYNEQFF. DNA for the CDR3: TGTGCCAGCAGCCCAGCGCGGCTGACCTACAATGAGCAGTTCTTC.

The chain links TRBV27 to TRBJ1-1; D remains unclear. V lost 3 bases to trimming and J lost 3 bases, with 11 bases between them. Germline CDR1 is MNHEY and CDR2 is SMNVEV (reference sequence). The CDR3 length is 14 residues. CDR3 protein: CASSFQSGHTEAFF. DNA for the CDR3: TGTGCCAGCAGTTTTCAGAGTGGGCACACTGAAGCTTTCTTT.

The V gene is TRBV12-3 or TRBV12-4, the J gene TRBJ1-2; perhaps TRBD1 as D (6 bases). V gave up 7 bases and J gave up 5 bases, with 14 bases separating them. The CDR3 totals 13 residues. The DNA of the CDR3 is TGTGCCAGCACCCTCAGGGGAGGGTATGGCTACACCTTC. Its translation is CASTLRGGYGYTF.

CDR3 region: CASSLRRGGSGQETQYF. CDR3 nucleotide sequence: TGTGCCAGCAGTTTAAGACGCGGGGGATCGGGCCAAGAGACCCAGTACTTC. This rearrangement joins TRBV27 to TRBJ2-5; TRBD2 aligns across 7 bases. This CDR3 region has 17 residues. J was trimmed by 1 base and V by 2 bases; bases with no gene match: 10. The germline V gene has CDR1 MNHEY and CDR2 SMNVEV (reference sequence).

The CDR3 nucleotides are TGTGCCAGCAGCCAAGACGGCCCGCAGGAGTACGGGGAGCAGTACTTC. It encodes CASSQDGPQEYGEQYF. The chain employs TRBV4-2 and TRBJ2-7; D unclear. Germline CDR1 is LGHNA and CDR2 is YNFKEQ. CDR3 length equals 16 residues. V was shortened by 0 bases and J by 7 bases, with 19 bases between the two germline ends.

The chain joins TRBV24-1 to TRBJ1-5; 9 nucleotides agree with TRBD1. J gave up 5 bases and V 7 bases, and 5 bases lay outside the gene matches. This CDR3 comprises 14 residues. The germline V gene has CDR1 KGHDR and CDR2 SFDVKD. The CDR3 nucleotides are TGTGCCACCAGGGAGACAGGGGGGGATCAGCCCCAGCATTTT. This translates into CATRETGGDQPQHF.

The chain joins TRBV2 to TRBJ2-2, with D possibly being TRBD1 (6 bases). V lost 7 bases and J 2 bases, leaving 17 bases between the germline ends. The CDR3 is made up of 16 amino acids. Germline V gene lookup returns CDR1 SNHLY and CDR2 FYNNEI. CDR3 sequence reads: CASITMGRGNTGELFF. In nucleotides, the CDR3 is TGTGCCAGCATAACCATGGGCAGGGGCAACACCGGGGAGCTGTTTTTT.

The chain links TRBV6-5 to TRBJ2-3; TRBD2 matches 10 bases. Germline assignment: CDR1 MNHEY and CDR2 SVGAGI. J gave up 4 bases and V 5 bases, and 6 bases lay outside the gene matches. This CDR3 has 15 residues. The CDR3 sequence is CASSLAGEGADTQYF. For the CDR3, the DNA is TGTGCCAGCAGTCTAGCGGGGGAGGGAGCAGATACGCAGTATTTT.

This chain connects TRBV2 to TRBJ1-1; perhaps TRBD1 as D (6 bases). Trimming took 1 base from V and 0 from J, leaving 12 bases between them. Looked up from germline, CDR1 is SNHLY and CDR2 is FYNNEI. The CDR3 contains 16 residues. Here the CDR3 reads CASSEDARGLNTEAFF. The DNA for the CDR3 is TGTGCCAGCAGTGAAGACGCCAGGGGTCTGAACACTGAAGCTTTCTTT.

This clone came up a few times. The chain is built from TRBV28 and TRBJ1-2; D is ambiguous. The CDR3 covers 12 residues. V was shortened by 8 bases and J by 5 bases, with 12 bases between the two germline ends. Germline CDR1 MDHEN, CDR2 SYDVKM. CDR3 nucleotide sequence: TGTGCCAGCCGGACCCCGCCTTATGGCTACACCTTC. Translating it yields CASRTPPYGYTF.

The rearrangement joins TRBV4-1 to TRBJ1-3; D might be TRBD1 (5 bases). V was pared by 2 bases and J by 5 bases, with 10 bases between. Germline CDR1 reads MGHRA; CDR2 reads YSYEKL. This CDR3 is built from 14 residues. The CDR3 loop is CASSQRDGRNTIYF. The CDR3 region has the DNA TGCGCCAGCAGCCAACGGGACGGCAGAAACACCATATATTTT.

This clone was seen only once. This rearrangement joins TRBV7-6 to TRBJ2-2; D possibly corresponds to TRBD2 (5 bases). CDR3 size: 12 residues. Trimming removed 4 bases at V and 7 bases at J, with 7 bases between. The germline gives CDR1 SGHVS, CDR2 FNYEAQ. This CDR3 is CASSSRGGELFF. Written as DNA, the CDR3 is TGTGCCAGCAGCTCACGGGGCGGGGAGCTGTTTTTT.

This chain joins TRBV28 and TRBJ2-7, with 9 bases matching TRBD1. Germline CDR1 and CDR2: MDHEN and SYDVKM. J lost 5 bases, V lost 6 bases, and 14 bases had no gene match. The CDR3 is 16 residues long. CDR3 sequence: CASSRDRVTGRDEQYF. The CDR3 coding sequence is TGTGCCAGCAGCCGGGACAGGGTCACTGGGCGGGACGAGCAGTACTTC.

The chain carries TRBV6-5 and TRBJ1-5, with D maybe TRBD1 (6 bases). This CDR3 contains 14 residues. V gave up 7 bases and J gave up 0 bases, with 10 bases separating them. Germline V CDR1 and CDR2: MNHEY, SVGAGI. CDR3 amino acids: CASNLQGSNQPQHF. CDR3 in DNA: TGTGCCAGCAACCTACAGGGTAGCAATCAGCCCCAGCATTTT.

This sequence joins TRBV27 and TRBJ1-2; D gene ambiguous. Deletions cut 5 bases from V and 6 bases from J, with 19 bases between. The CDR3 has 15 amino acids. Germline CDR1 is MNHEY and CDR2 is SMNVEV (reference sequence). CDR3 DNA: TGTGCCAGCAGTCCGGCTCAACGGATCTTAGATGGCTACACCTTC. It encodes CASSPAQRILDGYTF.

In nucleotides, the CDR3 is TGTGCCAGCAGTGGTCCAAACGAATCCTACGAGCAGTACTTC. Translated, it gives CASSGPNESYEQYF. The chain couples TRBV27 to TRBJ2-7; D is uncertain. Per the germline V gene, CDR1 is MNHEY and CDR2 is SMNVEV (reference sequence). V lost 5 bases, J lost 1 base, and 12 bases lay in between. This CDR3 has 14 amino acids.

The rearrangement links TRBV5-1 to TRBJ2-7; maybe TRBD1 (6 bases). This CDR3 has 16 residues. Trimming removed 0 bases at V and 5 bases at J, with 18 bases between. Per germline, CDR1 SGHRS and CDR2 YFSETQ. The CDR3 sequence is CASSLAGDPPANEQYF. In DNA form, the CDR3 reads TGCGCCAGCAGCTTGGCAGGGGATCCGCCAGCTAACGAGCAGTACTTC.

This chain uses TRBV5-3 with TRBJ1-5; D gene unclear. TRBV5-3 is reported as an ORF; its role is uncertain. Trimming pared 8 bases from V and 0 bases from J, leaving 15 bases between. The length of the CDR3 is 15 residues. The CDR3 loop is CASQKGRDSNQPQHF. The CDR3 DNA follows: TGTGCCAGTCAAAAAGGGAGAGATAGCAATCAGCCCCAGCATTTT.

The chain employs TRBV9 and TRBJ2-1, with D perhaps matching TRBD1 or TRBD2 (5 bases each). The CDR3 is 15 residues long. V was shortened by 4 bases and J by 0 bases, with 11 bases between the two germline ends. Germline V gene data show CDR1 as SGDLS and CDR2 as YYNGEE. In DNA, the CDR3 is TGTGCCAGCAGCCAGGCAGGGAGCTCCTACAATGAGCAGTTCTTC. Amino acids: CASSQAGSSYNEQFF.

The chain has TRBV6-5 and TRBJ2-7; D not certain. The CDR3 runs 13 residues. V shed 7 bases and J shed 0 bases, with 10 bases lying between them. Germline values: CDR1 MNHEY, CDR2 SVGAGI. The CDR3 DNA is TGTGCCAGCAACGAGCAGCCCTCCTACGAGCAGTACTTC. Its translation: CASNEQPSYEQYF.

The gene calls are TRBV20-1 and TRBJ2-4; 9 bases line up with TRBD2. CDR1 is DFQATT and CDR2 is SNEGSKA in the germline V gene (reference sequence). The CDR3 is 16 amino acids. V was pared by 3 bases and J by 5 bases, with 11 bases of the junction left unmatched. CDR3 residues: CSASGSAGGPQNIQYF. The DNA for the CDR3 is TGCAGTGCTAGTGGGTCGGCGGGGGGGCCACAAAACATTCAGTACTTC.